These T cell receptor beta chains were read from a single sample in a study of identical twins' blood T cells. TCRdb re-analysed the 5' RACE reads in MiXCR, keeping a single row per CDR3 protein. In the table there are 300,000 to 400,000 distinct CDR3 sequences, roughly 27% of which are singletons. The sample consisted of PBMCs. The receptors shown here come from a woman aged 18 to 55 in good health. Each CDR3 is given with its conserved first and last residue. A D gene is named only where the DNA matches it firmly. Only part of the rows carry a size: once, few, many, or a class if the clone is expanded.

D gene: NA; J gene: TRBJ2-1; clone size: many; V gene: TRBV6-6; CDR3 length: 12; CDR3 protein: CASSYTSSEQFF; CDR3 DNA: TGTGCCAGCAGTTACACTAGCTCTGAGCAGTTCTTC
D gene: TRBD2; J gene: TRBJ2-1; clone size: NA; V gene: TRBV5-1; CDR3 length: 15; CDR3 protein: CAGSRGLAEQNEQFF; CDR3 DNA: TGCGCCGGCAGCAGGGGACTAGCGGAGCAGAATGAGCAGTTCTTC
D gene: NA; J gene: TRBJ2-1; clone size: NA; V gene: TRBV11-2; CDR3 length: 14; CDR3 protein: CASSSVAAYNEQFF; CDR3 DNA: TGTGCCAGCAGCTCTGTAGCGGCTTACAATGAGCAGTTCTTC
D gene: NA; J gene: TRBJ1-1; clone size: NA; V gene: TRBV6-5; CDR3 length: 13; CDR3 protein: CASSYQEYTEAFF; CDR3 DNA: TGTGCCAGCAGTTACCAAGAATACACTGAAGCTTTCTTT
D gene: NA; J gene: TRBJ1-6; clone size: few; V gene: TRBV3-1; CDR3 length: 13; CDR3 protein: CASSHQRGSPLHF; CDR3 DNA: TGTGCCAGCAGCCACCAGAGGGGCTCACCCCTCCACTTT
D gene: TRBD2; J gene: TRBJ2-1; clone size: NA; V gene: TRBV12-3/TRBV12-4; CDR3 length: 13; CDR3 protein: CASSLGLADEQFF; CDR3 DNA: TGTGCCAGCAGTTTAGGACTAGCAGATGAGCAGTTCTTC
D gene: NA; J gene: TRBJ2-3; clone size: NA; V gene: TRBV10-3; CDR3 length: 13; CDR3 protein: CAISIMPEDTQYF; CDR3 DNA: TGTGCCATCAGTATTATGCCGGAAGATACGCAGTATTTT
D gene: NA; J gene: TRBJ1-3; clone size: NA; V gene: TRBV2; CDR3 length: 10; CDR3 protein: CATFRNTIYF; CDR3 DNA: TGTGCCACCTTCAGGAACACCATATATTTT
D gene: NA; J gene: TRBJ2-1; clone size: NA; V gene: TRBV24-1; CDR3 length: 17; CDR3 protein: CATSECVWVTGTNEQFF; CDR3 DNA: TGTGCCACCAGCGAATGCGTCTGGGTAACTGGAACGAATGAGCAGTTCTTC
D gene: NA; J gene: TRBJ1-1; clone size: NA; V gene: TRBV27; CDR3 length: 14; CDR3 protein: CASSLEGRNTEAFF; CDR3 DNA: TGTGCCAGCAGTTTAGAGGGGAGGAACACTGAAGCTTTCTTT
D gene: NA; J gene: TRBJ1-1; clone size: few; V gene: TRBV29-1; CDR3 length: 11; CDR3 protein: CSSAGRGEAFF; CDR3 DNA: TGCAGCTCCGCGGGACGCGGTGAAGCTTTCTTT
D gene: NA; J gene: TRBJ2-3; clone size: few; V gene: TRBV27; CDR3 length: 16; CDR3 protein: CASSPGHPETIDTQYF; CDR3 DNA: TGTGCCAGCAGTCCAGGACACCCTGAGACAATAGATACGCAGTATTTT
D gene: NA; J gene: TRBJ2-1; clone size: NA; V gene: TRBV6-1; CDR3 length: 15; CDR3 protein: CASSESIQNYNEQFF; CDR3 DNA: TGTGCCAGCAGTGAATCCATCCAAAACTACAATGAGCAGTTCTTC
D gene: NA; J gene: TRBJ2-3; clone size: NA; V gene: TRBV10-3; CDR3 length: 15; CDR3 protein: CAISEEGSSGDTQYF; CDR3 DNA: TGTGCCATCAGTGAGGAGGGAAGTAGTGGAGATACGCAGTATTTT
D gene: NA; J gene: TRBJ1-5; clone size: many; V gene: TRBV5-6; CDR3 length: 15; CDR3 protein: CASSLGGENNQPQHF; CDR3 DNA: TGTGCCAGCAGCTTGGGGGGAGAGAACAATCAGCCCCAGCATTTT
D gene: NA; J gene: TRBJ1-2; clone size: once; V gene: TRBV28; CDR3 length: 12; CDR3 protein: CASSLGYYGYTF; CDR3 DNA: TGTGCCAGCAGTCTCGGCTACTATGGCTACACCTTC
D gene: TRBD1; J gene: TRBJ1-1; clone size: many; V gene: TRBV6-4; CDR3 length: 15; CDR3 protein: CASRLTDRGNTEAFF; CDR3 DNA: TGTGCCAGCAGACTTACTGACAGGGGTAACACTGAAGCTTTCTTT
D gene: NA; J gene: TRBJ1-2; clone size: NA; V gene: TRBV20-1; CDR3 length: 14; CDR3 protein: CSARDPQANYGYTF; CDR3 DNA: TGCAGTGCCCGAGACCCCCAAGCTAACTATGGCTACACCTTC
D gene: TRBD2; J gene: TRBJ2-2; clone size: NA; V gene: TRBV6-5; CDR3 length: 17; CDR3 protein: CASSTRTSGGDTGELFF; CDR3 DNA: TGTGCCAGCAGTACACGGACTAGCGGGGGGGATACCGGGGAGCTGTTTTTT
D gene: TRBD2; J gene: TRBJ2-5; clone size: NA; V gene: TRBV2; CDR3 length: 16; CDR3 protein: CASSAGTSFGQETQYF; CDR3 DNA: TGTGCCAGCAGCGCCGGGACTAGCTTTGGGCAAGAGACCCAGTACTTC
D gene: NA; J gene: TRBJ1-5; clone size: NA; V gene: TRBV20-1; CDR3 length: 19; CDR3 protein: CSARDRKAQRDHSNQPQHF; CDR3 DNA: TGCAGTGCTAGAGATCGGAAGGCCCAACGAGACCATAGCAATCAGCCCCAGCATTTT
D gene: NA; J gene: TRBJ1-1; clone size: NA; V gene: TRBV29-1; CDR3 length: 9; CDR3 protein: CSAEGEAFF; CDR3 DNA: TGCAGCGCAGAAGGAGAGGCTTTCTTT
D gene: NA; J gene: TRBJ1-6; clone size: few; V gene: TRBV9; CDR3 length: 15; CDR3 protein: CASSVEQGIKSPLHF; CDR3 DNA: TGTGCCAGCAGCGTAGAGCAGGGTATCAAATCACCCCTCCACTTT
D gene: TRBD2; J gene: TRBJ2-6; clone size: NA; V gene: TRBV3-1; CDR3 length: 19; CDR3 protein: CASSQLGTSGYSGANVLTF; CDR3 DNA: TGTGCCAGCAGCCAGTTGGGGACTAGCGGATACTCTGGGGCCAACGTCCTGACTTTC
D gene: NA; J gene: TRBJ1-1; clone size: few; V gene: TRBV29-1; CDR3 length: 12; CDR3 protein: CSVDKSGTEAFF; CDR3 DNA: TGCAGCGTCGACAAATCGGGCACTGAAGCTTTCTTT
D gene: TRBD1; J gene: TRBJ1-2; clone size: few; V gene: TRBV12-3/TRBV12-4; CDR3 length: 15; CDR3 protein: CASTLAGGQGNGYTF; CDR3 DNA: TGTGCCAGCACTCTTGCGGGGGGACAGGGGAATGGCTACACCTTC
D gene: NA; J gene: TRBJ1-1; clone size: NA; V gene: TRBV29-1; CDR3 length: 13; CDR3 protein: CSVGTPADTEAFF; CDR3 DNA: TGCAGCGTGGGGACCCCTGCGGACACTGAAGCTTTCTTT
D gene: NA; J gene: TRBJ2-1; clone size: NA; V gene: TRBV7-9; CDR3 length: 17; CDR3 protein: CASSLGAPVQGKNEQFF; CDR3 DNA: TGTGCCAGCAGCTTAGGAGCACCGGTACAGGGAAAGAATGAGCAGTTCTTC
D gene: NA; J gene: TRBJ1-1; clone size: few; V gene: TRBV7-9; CDR3 length: 15; CDR3 protein: CASSLVFGEHTEAFF; CDR3 DNA: TGTGCCAGCAGCTTAGTCTTCGGTGAGCACACTGAAGCTTTCTTT
D gene: NA; J gene: TRBJ2-4; clone size: many; V gene: TRBV12-3/TRBV12-4; CDR3 length: 13; CDR3 protein: CASSSWDMNIQYF; CDR3 DNA: TGTGCCAGCAGTTCATGGGACATGAACATTCAGTACTTC
D gene: NA; J gene: TRBJ2-4; clone size: NA; V gene: TRBV19; CDR3 length: 13; CDR3 protein: CASSMSLDNIQYF; CDR3 DNA: TGTGCCAGTAGTATGTCACTAGACAACATTCAGTACTTC
D gene: NA; J gene: TRBJ2-1; clone size: NA; V gene: TRBV14; CDR3 length: 20; CDR3 protein: CASSQDPFDLRWRIYNEQFF; CDR3 DNA: TGTGCCAGCAGCCAAGACCCCTTTGATTTACGATGGCGCATTTACAATGAGCAGTTCTTC
D gene: NA; J gene: TRBJ2-1; clone size: few; V gene: TRBV5-1; CDR3 length: 16; CDR3 protein: CASSFDAASSYNEQFF; CDR3 DNA: TGCGCCAGCAGCTTTGACGCCGCCAGCTCCTACAATGAGCAGTTCTTC
D gene: TRBD1; J gene: TRBJ1-2; clone size: NA; V gene: TRBV20-1; CDR3 length: 13; CDR3 protein: CSAPWTGIYGYTF; CDR3 DNA: TGCAGTGCTCCGTGGACAGGGATCTATGGCTACACCTTC
D gene: NA; J gene: TRBJ1-3; clone size: few; V gene: TRBV7-8; CDR3 length: 16; CDR3 protein: CASSLARQGSGNTIYF; CDR3 DNA: TGTGCCAGCAGCTTAGCGCGTCAGGGTTCAGGAAACACCATATATTTT
D gene: TRBD1; J gene: TRBJ2-7; clone size: NA; V gene: TRBV20-1; CDR3 length: 14; CDR3 protein: CSATGQGALYEQYF; CDR3 DNA: TGCAGTGCGACGGGACAGGGGGCGCTCTACGAGCAGTACTTC
D gene: TRBD1; J gene: TRBJ2-7; clone size: few; V gene: TRBV10-2; CDR3 length: 15; CDR3 protein: CASSDRGYVSYEQYF; CDR3 DNA: TGCGCCAGCAGCGACAGGGGATACGTCTCCTACGAGCAGTACTTC
D gene: TRBD2; J gene: TRBJ2-1; clone size: many; V gene: TRBV6-2/TRBV6-3; CDR3 length: 15; CDR3 protein: CASSYAGGGYNEQFF; CDR3 DNA: TGTGCCAGCAGTTATGCGGGAGGAGGCTACAATGAGCAGTTCTTC
D gene: NA; J gene: TRBJ2-2; clone size: NA; V gene: TRBV7-2; CDR3 length: 15; CDR3 protein: CASSNSGSSTGELFF; CDR3 DNA: TGTGCCAGCAGCAATAGCGGTTCGAGCACCGGGGAGCTGTTTTTT
D gene: NA; J gene: TRBJ2-2; clone size: NA; V gene: TRBV9; CDR3 length: 15; CDR3 protein: CASSVGLADTGELFF; CDR3 DNA: TGTGCCAGCAGCGTAGGCCTAGCCGACACCGGGGAGCTGTTTTTT
D gene: TRBD2; J gene: TRBJ2-1; clone size: NA; V gene: TRBV5-1; CDR3 length: 13; CDR3 protein: CSSSLLTSIEQFF; CDR3 DNA: TGCTCCAGCAGCCTCCTGACTAGCATTGAGCAGTTCTTC
D gene: NA; J gene: TRBJ2-1; clone size: few; V gene: TRBV28; CDR3 length: 13; CDR3 protein: CASSFILASEQFF; CDR3 DNA: TGTGCCAGCAGTTTCATCTTGGCAAGTGAGCAGTTCTTC
D gene: NA; J gene: TRBJ1-1; clone size: NA; V gene: TRBV20-1; CDR3 length: 14; CDR3 protein: CSARVQGGHTEAFF; CDR3 DNA: TGCAGTGCTAGAGTCCAGGGCGGGCACACTGAAGCTTTCTTT
D gene: TRBD2; J gene: TRBJ2-4; clone size: few; V gene: TRBV20-1; CDR3 length: 15; CDR3 protein: CSARDRDYAKNIQYF; CDR3 DNA: TGCAGTGCTAGAGACCGGGACTACGCCAAAAACATTCAGTACTTC
D gene: TRBD2; J gene: TRBJ2-1; clone size: NA; V gene: TRBV12-3/TRBV12-4; CDR3 length: 16; CDR3 protein: CASSLVRTSGNNEQFF; CDR3 DNA: TGTGCCAGCAGTTTAGTAAGGACTAGCGGTAACAATGAGCAGTTCTTC
D gene: TRBD2; J gene: TRBJ2-7; clone size: few; V gene: TRBV5-6; CDR3 length: 12; CDR3 protein: CASSSSGYEQYF; CDR3 DNA: TGTGCCAGCAGCTCTAGCGGATACGAGCAGTACTTC
D gene: NA; J gene: TRBJ1-5; clone size: once; V gene: TRBV6-1; CDR3 length: 12; CDR3 protein: CASTHLGSDVAF; CDR3 DNA: TGTGCCAGCACCCACTTAGGGTCAGACGTGGCTTTT
D gene: NA; J gene: TRBJ2-4; clone size: NA; V gene: TRBV2; CDR3 length: 12; CDR3 protein: CASSTYGGIQYF; CDR3 DNA: TGTGCCAGCAGCACCTACGGCGGCATTCAGTACTTC
D gene: TRBD2; J gene: TRBJ2-3; clone size: NA; V gene: TRBV5-6; CDR3 length: 15; CDR3 protein: CASSRTSVRTDTQYF; CDR3 DNA: TGTGCCAGCAGCAGGACTAGCGTGCGCACAGATACGCAGTATTTT